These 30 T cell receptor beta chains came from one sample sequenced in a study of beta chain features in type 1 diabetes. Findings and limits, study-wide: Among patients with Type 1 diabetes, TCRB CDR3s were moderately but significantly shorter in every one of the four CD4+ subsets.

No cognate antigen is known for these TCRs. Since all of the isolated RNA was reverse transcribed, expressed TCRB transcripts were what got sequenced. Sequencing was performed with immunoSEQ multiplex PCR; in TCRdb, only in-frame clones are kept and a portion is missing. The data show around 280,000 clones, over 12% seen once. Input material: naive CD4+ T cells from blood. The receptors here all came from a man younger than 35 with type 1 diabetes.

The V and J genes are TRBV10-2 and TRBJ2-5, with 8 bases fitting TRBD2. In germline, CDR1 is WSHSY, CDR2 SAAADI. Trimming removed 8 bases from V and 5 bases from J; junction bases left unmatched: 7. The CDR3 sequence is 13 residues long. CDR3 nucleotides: TGCGCCAGCCGACTAGCGAGTGGGGAGACCCAGTACTTC. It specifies CASRLASGETQYF.

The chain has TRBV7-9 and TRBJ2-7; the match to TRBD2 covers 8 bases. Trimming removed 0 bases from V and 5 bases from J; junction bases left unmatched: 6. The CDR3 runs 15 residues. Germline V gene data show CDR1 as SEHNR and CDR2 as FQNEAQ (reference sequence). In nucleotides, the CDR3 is TGTGCCAGCAGCTTAGCGCGGGGGGCGCGCCACGAGCAGTACTTC. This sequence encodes CASSLARGARHEQYF.

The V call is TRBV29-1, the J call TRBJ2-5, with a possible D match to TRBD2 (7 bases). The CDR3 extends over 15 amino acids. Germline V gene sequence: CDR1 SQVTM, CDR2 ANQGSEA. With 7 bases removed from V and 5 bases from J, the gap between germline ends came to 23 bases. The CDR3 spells CSARGGPGQHETQYF. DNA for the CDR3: TGCAGCGCCCGCGGGGGTCCGGGACAACACGAGACCCAGTACTTC. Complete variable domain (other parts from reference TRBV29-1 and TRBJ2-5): SAVISQKPSRDICQRGTSLTIQCQVDSQVTMMFWYRQQPGQSLTLIATANQGSEATYESGFVIDKFPISRPNLTFSTLTVSNMSPEDSSIYLCSARGGPGQHETQYFGPGTRLLVL.

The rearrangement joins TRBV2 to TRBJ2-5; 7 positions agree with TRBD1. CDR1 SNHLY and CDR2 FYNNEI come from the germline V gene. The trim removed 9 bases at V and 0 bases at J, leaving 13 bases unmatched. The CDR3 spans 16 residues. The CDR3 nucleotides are TGTGCCAGTGCGTCCGGGACAGTTCCGTACCAAGAGACCCAGTACTTC. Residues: CASASGTVPYQETQYF.

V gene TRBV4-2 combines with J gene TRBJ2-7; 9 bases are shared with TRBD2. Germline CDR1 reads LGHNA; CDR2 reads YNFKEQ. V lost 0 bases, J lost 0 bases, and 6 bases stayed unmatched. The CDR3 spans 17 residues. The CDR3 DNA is TGTGCCAGCAGCCAAGATCTTCGCGGGAGGGACTCCTACGAGCAGTACTTC. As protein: CASSQDLRGRDSYEQYF.

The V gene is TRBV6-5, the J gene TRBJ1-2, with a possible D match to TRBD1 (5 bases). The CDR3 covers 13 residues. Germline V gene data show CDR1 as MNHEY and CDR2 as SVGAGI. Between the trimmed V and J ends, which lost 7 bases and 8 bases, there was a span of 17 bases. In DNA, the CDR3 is TGTGCCAGCAAAACGGGGGGAGGAGGGGGCTACACCTTC. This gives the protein CASKTGGGGGYTF.

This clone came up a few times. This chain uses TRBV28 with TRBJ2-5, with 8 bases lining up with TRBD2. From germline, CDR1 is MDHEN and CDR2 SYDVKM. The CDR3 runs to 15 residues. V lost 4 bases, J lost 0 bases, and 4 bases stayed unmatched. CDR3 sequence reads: CASSSGGRYQETQYF. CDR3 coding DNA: TGTGCCAGCAGTTCAGGCGGGAGGTACCAAGAGACCCAGTACTTC.

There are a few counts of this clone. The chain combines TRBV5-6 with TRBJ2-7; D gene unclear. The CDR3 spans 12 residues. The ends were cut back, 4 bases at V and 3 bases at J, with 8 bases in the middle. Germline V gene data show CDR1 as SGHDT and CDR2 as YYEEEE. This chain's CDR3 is CASSADFYEQYF. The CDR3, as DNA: TGTGCCAGCAGCGCAGACTTCTACGAGCAGTACTTC.

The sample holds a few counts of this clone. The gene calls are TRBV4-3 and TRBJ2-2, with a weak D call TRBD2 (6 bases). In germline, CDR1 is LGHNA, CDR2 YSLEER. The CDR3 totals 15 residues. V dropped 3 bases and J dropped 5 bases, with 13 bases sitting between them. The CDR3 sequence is CASSHGSRGTGELFF. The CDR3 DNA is TGCGCCAGCAGCCACGGGAGCCGAGGTACCGGGGAGCTGTTTTTT.

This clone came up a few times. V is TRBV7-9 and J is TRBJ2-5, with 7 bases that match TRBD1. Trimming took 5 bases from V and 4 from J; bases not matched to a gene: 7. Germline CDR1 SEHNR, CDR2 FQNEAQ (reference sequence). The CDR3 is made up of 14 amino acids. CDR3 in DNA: TGTGCCAGCAGCCAGACAGGGTGGGGAGAGACCCAGTACTTC. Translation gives CASSQTGWGETQYF.

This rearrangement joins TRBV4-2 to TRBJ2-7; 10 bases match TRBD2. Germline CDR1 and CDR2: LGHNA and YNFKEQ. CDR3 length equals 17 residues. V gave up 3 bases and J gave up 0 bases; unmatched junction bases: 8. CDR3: CASSHVGLAESSYEQYF. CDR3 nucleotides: TGTGCCAGCAGCCACGTTGGACTAGCGGAAAGCTCCTACGAGCAGTACTTC.

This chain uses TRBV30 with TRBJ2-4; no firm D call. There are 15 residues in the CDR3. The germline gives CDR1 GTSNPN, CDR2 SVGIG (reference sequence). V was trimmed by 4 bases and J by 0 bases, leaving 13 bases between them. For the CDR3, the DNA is TGTGCCTGGAACTATGAGCGTGGAGCCAAAAACATTCAGTACTTC. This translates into CAWNYERGAKNIQYF.

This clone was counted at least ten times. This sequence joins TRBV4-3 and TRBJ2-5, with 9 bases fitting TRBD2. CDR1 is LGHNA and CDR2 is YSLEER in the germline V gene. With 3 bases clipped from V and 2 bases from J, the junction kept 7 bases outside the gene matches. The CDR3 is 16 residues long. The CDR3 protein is CASSHLRRGGQETQYF. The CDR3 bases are TGCGCCAGCAGCCACTTGAGGCGGGGGGGGCAAGAGACCCAGTACTTC.

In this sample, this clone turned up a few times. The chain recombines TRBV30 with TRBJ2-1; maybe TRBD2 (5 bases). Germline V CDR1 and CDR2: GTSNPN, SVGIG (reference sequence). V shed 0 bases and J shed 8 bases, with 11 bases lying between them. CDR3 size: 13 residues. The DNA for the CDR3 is TGTGCCTGGAGTGTACTACTAGTTCATGAGCAGTTCTTC. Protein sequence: CAWSVLLVHEQFF. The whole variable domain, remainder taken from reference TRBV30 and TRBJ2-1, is SQTIHQWPATLVQPVGSPLSLECTVEGTSNPNLYWYRQAAGRGLQLLFYSVGIGQISSEVPQNLSASRPQDRQFILSSKKLLLSDSGFYLCAWSVLLVHEQFFGPGTRLTVL.

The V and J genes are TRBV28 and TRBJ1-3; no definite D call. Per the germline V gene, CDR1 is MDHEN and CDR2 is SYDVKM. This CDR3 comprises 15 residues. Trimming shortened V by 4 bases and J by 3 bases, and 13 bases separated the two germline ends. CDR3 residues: CASSSPESLGNTIYF. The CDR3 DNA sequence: TGTGCCAGCAGTTCGCCGGAGTCGCTTGGAAACACCATATATTTT. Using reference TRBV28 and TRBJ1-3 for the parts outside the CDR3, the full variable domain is DVKVTQSSRYLVKRTGEKVFLECVQDMDHENMFWYRQDPGLGLRLIYFSYDVKMKEKGDIPEGYSVSREKKERFSLILESASTNQTSMYLCASSSPESLGNTIYFGEGSWLTVV.

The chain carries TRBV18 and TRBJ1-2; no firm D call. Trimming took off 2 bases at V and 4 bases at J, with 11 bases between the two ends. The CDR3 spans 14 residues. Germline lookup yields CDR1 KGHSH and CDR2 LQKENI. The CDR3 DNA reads TGTGCCAGCTCACCATCCGAGCGGGGCTATGGCTACACCTTC. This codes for CASSPSERGYGYTF.

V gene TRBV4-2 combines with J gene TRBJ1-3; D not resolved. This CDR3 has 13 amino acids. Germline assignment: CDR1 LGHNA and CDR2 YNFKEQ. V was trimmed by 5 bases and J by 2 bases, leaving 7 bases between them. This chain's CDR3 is CASSDRAGNTIYF. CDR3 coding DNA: TGTGCCAGCAGCGACCGGGCTGGAAACACCATATATTTT.

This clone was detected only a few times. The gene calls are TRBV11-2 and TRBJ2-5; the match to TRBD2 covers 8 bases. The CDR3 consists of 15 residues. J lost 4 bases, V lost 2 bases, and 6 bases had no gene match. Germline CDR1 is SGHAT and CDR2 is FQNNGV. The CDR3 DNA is TGTGCCAGCAGCTTATTGCGGGGGGCAGGAGAGACCCAGTACTTC. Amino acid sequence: CASSLLRGAGETQYF.

The CDR3 region is CASSPQGTEAFF. CDR3 nucleotide sequence: TGTGCCAGCTCACCGCAGGGCACTGAAGCTTTCTTT. The chain carries TRBV18 and TRBJ1-1, with D possibly matching TRBD1 (5 bases). The CDR3 has 12 amino acids. Germline V gene lookup returns CDR1 KGHSH and CDR2 LQKENI. The germline V and J ends were trimmed by 3 bases and 4 bases, with 6 bases remaining between them.

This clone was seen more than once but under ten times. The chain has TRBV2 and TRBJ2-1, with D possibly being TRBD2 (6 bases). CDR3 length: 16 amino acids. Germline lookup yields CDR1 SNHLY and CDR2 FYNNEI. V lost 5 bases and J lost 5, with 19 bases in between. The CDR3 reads CASSNRLVYIHNEQFF. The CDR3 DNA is TGTGCCAGCAGTAACCGACTAGTTTATATCCACAATGAGCAGTTCTTC. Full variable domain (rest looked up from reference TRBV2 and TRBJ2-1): EPEVTQTPSHQVTQMGQEVILRCVPISNHLYFYWYRQILGQKVEFLVSFYNNEISEKSEIFDDQFSVERPDGSNFTLKIRSTKLEDSAMYFCASSNRLVYIHNEQFFGPGTRLTVL.

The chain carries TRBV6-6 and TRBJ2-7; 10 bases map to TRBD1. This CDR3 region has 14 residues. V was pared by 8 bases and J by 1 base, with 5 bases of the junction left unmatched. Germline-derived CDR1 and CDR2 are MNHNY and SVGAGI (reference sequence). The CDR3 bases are TGTGCCAGCGATAAGGGACAGGGGTCCTACGAGCAGTACTTC. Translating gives CASDKGQGSYEQYF.

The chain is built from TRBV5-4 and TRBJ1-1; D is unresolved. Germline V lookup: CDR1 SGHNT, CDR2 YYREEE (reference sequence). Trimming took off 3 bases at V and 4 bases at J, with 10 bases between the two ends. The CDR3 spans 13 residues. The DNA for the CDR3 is TGTGCCAGCAGCTCTAACAGATTCACTGAAGCTTTCTTT. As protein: CASSSNRFTEAFF. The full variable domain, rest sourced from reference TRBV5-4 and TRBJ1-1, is ETGVTQSPTHLIKTRGQQVTLRCSSQSGHNTVSWYQQALGQGPQFIFQYYREEENGRGNFPPRFSGLQFPNYSSELNVNALELDDSALYLCASSSNRFTEAFFGQGTRLTVV.

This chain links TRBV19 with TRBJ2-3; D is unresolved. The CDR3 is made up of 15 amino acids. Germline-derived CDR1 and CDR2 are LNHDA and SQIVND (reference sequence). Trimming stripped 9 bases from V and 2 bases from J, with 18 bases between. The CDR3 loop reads CARPYGSVFTDTQYF. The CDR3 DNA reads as TGTGCCAGGCCCTACGGTTCGGTCTTCACAGATACGCAGTATTTT.

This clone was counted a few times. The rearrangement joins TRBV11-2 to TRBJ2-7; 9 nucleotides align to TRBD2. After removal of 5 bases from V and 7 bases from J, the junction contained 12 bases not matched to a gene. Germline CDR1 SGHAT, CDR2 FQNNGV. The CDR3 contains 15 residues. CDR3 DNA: TGTGCCAGCAGCATAACTAGCGGGTGGAGTGTTGAGCAGTACTTC. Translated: CASSITSGWSVEQYF.

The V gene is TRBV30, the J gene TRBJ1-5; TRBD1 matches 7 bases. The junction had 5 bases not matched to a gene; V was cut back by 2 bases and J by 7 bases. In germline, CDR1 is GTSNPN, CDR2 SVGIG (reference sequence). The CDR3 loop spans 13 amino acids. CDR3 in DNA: TGTGCCTGGAGTAACAGGGGTGGGCAGCCCCAGCATTTT. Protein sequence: CAWSNRGGQPQHF.

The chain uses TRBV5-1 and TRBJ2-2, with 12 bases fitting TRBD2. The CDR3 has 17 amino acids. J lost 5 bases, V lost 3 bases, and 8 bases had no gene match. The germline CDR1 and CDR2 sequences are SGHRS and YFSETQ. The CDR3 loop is CASSWRLAGEGTGELFF. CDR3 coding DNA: TGCGCCAGCAGCTGGAGACTAGCGGGAGAGGGGACCGGGGAGCTGTTTTTT.

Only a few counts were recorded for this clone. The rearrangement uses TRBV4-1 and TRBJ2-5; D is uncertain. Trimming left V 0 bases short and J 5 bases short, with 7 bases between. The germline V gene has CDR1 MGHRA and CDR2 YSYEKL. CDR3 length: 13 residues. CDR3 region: CASSQDLVETQYF. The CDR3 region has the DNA TGCGCCAGCAGCCAAGATCTTGTGGAGACCCAGTACTTC.

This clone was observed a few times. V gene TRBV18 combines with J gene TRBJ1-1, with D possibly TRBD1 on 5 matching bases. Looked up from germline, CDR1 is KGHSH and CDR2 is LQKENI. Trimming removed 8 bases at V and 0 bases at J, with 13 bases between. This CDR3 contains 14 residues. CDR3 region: CASTSGLLNTEAFF. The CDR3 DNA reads TGTGCCAGCACTTCGGGACTTCTGAACACTGAAGCTTTCTTT.

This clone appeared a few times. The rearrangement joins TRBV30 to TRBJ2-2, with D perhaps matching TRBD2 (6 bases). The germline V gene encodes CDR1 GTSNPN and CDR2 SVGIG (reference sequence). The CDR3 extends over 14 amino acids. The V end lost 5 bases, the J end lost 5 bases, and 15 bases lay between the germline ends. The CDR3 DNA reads TGTGCCTGGCTCGTGGGGAGGAGGACCGGGGAGCTGTTTTTT. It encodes CAWLVGRRTGELFF.

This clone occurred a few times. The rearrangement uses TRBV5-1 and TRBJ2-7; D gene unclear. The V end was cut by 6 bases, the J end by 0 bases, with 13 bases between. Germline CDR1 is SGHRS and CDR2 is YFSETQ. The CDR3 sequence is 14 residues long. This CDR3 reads CASTLDRPSYEQYF. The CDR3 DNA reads TGCGCCAGCACCCTAGACCGGCCCTCCTACGAGCAGTACTTC.